This T cell receptor (beta chain) was captured by sequencing in a study of neoadjuvant anti-PD-1 for oral cavity cancer. Study-wide findings and caveats: Non-responders to neoadjuvant nivolumab had significantly more clonal PBMC T cells than responders. TCR analyses covered only a few patients per response group. Pretreatment Treg/Th17 ratio correlated inversely with post-treatment tumor clonality.

In germline, CDR1 is MRHNA, CDR2 SNTAGT. The trim removed 2 bases at V and 9 bases at J, leaving 1 base unmatched. There are 12 residues in the CDR3. With regard to this clone: Its antigen is not known.

The protocol was immunoSEQ multiplex PCR, while the TCRdb copy is restricted to in-frame clones and leaves out a portion. The sample has tens of thousands of clones; more than 75% are singletons. Indicated time point: after neoadjuvant nivolumab, at surgical resection. Analysis of PBMCs was direct, with no culture step. This chain uses TRBV6-4 with TRBJ2-3, with 8 bases fitting TRBD2. This material consisted of PBMCs, taken after nivolumab (anti-PD-1) treatment. This sequence was found in a person aged 40 to 85 with oral cavity squamous cell carcinoma. CDR3 in DNA: TGTGCCAGCAGTGACCCTAGCGGGACGCAGTATTTT. Its protein product is CASSDPSGTQYF.